The T cell receptor (beta chain) described here comes from a study of glioma-infiltrating T cells. Study-wide results and limits: Above-expected tissue-blood divergence occurred in all gliomas, most in low-grade ones. Tissue and blood shared very few CDR3 sequences.

This clonotype was detected many times. Antigen unknown. The germline gives CDR1 MDHEN, CDR2 SYDVKM. Deletions cut 1 base from V and 4 bases from J, with 14 bases between. The CDR3 has 15 amino acids. TCR alpha and beta CDR3 regions were amplified from RNA using iRepertoire nested multiplex PCR. Input was about 85-400 ng of tissue mRNA or PBMC total RNA. TCRdb reanalysed the multiplex PCR reads using MiXCR and keeps one entry per CDR3 protein. The sample has fewer than 55,000 distinct CDR3 sequences; about 20% are singletons. This sequence joins TRBV28 and TRBJ2-7, with D possibly TRBD1 on 6 matching bases. This TCR came from a human donor with low-grade glioma or glioblastoma, undergoing nonglioma brain surgery, or in good health (not recorded which). The sample consisted of glioma tissue, nonneoplastic brain tissue, or PBMCs (not recorded which). This chain's CDR3 is CASSLFSRGNYEQYF. The CDR3, as DNA: TGTGCCAGCAGTTTATTTTCCAGGGGAAATTACGAGCAGTACTTC.